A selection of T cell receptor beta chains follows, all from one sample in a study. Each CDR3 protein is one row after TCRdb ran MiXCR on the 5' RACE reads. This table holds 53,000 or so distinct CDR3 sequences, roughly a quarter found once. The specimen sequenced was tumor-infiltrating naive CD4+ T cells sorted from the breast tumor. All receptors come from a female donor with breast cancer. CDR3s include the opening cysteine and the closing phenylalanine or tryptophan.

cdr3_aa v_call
CASSYSDIGGLGVFGNTIYF TRBV6-9
CASSRQSETQYF TRBV2
CASSFGLAGVTDTQYF TRBV5-1
CASSSPSGGDTQYF TRBV5-1
CASSKGQGLEETQYF TRBV12-3/TRBV12-4
CSAQLSGRGNEQFF TRBV20-1
CASSLSPSGNTGELFF TRBV5-1
CASSPWSGTYEQYF TRBV5-1
CASKAEAGELFF TRBV2
CASTDPTEAFF TRBV6-2/TRBV6-3
CSARRTEISNQPQHF TRBV20-1
CASILNGQLPSDTQYF TRBV12-3/TRBV12-4
CSVAVRGTEAFF TRBV29-1
CASSEQGQQPQHF TRBV6-1
CSARGGTGRTDTQYF TRBV20-1
CASRLAGGELFF TRBV27
CSASTGSATEAFF TRBV20-1
CASSLLQGSRSNEQFF TRBV5-5
CASSFSGTGGNSPLHF TRBV6-5
CSARAPLGEGGYTF TRBV20-1
CASSFTGGHSAGANVLTF TRBV5-1
CASSRTGDTGELFF TRBV5-1
CASSSDSNYGYTF TRBV12-3/TRBV12-4
CASSVGLARNEQFF TRBV6-1
CASSQATGTSGRSDTQYF TRBV4-2
CASSLTPLAGGDEQFF TRBV5-1
CASEGYNEQFF TRBV5-1
CASSPQGQGSGYGYTF TRBV5-1
CATSGTGSYNEQFF TRBV24-1
CSARVAGGPVGETQYF TRBV20-1
CATSDRAAGEKLFF TRBV24-1
CASSLDLHLTGELFF TRBV7-2
CASSLGRRNAYEQYF TRBV7-8
CASSDLTGSSYNEQFF TRBV4-1
CASSLRTSSQETQYF TRBV12-3/TRBV12-4